This T cell receptor beta chain comes out of a study of T cells after yellow fever vaccination. Points from the study as a whole: Overlap between CD4 and CD8 compartments was detected for a small share of clonotypes. FACS-sorted repertoires could harbor abundant contaminating bulk-population clonotypes. Post-booster repertoires again held most primary-vaccination clones (roughly 95% CD4, 88% CD8).

This clonotype showed up just a few times. The target antigen is unknown. Production of TCR cDNA was by 5'RACE template switching, which also added a universal primer site and UMIs. Each CDR3 protein is one row after TCRdb ran MiXCR on the 5' RACE reads. The sample records roughly 99,000 distinct CDR3 sequences, about 5.8% being singletons. This CDR3 comprises 16 residues. Germline V gene data show CDR1 as MNHEY and CDR2 as SVGEGT. The V segment lost 6 bases and the J segment 1 base; nucleotides outside the gene matches: 11. This chain joins TRBV6-2 or TRBV6-3 and TRBJ1-1; 7 nucleotides match TRBD1. The specimen comprised CD8+ T cells sorted from PBMCs, sampled 10 days after the yellow fever booster vaccination. This receptor was taken from a man aged 18 to 35 who received the YFV17D yellow fever vaccine. In nucleotides, the CDR3 is TGTGCCAGCAGCCTCGACAGGACAGGCTGGAACACTGAAGCTTTCTTT. Protein sequence: CASSLDRTGWNTEAFF.